This T cell receptor beta chain appears in the sequencing data of a study of blood T cell repertoires in COVID-19. Study-level background: COVID-19 samples from acute and convalescent phases originated in the United States, Italy and Spain. PBMCs, B-cell-depleted T cells, or T cells were the source of the cDNA or gDNA that made up the material.

Original processing notes: Estimates of nucleated cell counts were drawn from the amplification of reference gene primers. Method: immunoSEQ multiplex PCR; TCRdb's copy keeps in-frame clones and lacks some. The V and J calls and clone size are taken from that table; D and trimming were inferred from the DNA. The profile shows 150,000 or so clones, more than 75% of them singletons. Unmatched junction bases numbered 5, after V lost 1 base and J lost 4 bases. Germline CDR1 SGHRS, CDR2 YFSETQ. CDR3 length equals 15 residues. Participants' reported clinical history set cohort assignment. This chain joins TRBV5-1 and TRBJ2-3, with 8 bases identical to TRBD2. The sequence came from a woman aged 30 to 39 with acute COVID-19. The sequenced sample was PBMCs or T cells enriched from blood (not recorded which). The DNA for the CDR3 is TGCGCCAGCAGCTTGAGTAACGGGGGGGCAGATACGCAGTATTTT. Its translation is CASSLSNGGADTQYF. The full variable domain, completed using reference TRBV5-1 and TRBJ2-3, is KAGVTQTPRYLIKTRGQQVTLSCSPISGHRSVSWYQQTPGQGLQFLFEYFSETQRNKGNFPGRFSGRQFSNSRSEMNVSTLELGDSALYLCASSLSNGGADTQYFGPGTRLTVL.